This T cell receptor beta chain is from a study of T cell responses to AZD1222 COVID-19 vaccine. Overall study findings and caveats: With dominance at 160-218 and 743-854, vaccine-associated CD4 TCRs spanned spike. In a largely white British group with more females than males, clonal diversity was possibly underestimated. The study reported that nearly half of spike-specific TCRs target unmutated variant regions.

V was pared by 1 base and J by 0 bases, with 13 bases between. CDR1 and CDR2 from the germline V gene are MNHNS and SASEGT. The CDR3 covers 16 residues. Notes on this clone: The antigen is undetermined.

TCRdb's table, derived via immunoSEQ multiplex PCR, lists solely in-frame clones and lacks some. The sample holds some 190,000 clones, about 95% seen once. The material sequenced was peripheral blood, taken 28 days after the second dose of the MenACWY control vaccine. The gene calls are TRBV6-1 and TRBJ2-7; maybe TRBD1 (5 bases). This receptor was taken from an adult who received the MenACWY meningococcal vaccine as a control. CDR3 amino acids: CASSEGRQGPSYEQYF. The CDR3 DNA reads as TGTGCCAGCAGTGAAGGAAGGCAGGGCCCCTCCTACGAGCAGTACTTC.